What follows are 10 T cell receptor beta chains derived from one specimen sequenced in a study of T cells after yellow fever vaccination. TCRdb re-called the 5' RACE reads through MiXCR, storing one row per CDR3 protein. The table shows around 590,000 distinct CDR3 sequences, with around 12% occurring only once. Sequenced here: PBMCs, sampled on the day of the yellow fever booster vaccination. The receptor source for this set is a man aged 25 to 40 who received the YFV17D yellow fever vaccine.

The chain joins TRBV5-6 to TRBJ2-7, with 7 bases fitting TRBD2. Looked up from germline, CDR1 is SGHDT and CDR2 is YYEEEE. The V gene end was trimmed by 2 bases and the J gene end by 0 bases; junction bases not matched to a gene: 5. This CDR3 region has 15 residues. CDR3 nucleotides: TGTGCCAGCAGCTTCGCGGGGGATTCCTCCTACGAGCAGTACTTC. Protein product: CASSFAGDSSYEQYF.

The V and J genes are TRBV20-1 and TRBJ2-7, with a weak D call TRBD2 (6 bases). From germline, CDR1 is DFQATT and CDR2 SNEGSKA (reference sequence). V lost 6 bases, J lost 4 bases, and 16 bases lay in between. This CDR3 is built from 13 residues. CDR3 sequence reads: CSARTLRGYEQYF. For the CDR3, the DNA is TGCAGTGCCCGGACTTTGCGGGGTTACGAGCAGTACTTC.

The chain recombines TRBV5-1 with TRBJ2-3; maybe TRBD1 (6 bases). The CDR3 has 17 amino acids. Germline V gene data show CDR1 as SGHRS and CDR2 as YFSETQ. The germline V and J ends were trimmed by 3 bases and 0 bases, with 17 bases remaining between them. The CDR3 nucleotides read TGCGCCAGCAGCTCGGCCGCACAGGGTTCTAGCACAGATACGCAGTATTTT. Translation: CASSSAAQGSSTDTQYF.

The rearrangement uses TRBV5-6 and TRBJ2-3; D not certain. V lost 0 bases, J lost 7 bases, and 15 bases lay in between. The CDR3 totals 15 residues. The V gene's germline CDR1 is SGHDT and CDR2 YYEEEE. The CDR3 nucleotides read TGTGCCAGCAGCTTGGGGACGGCCCTAATTAATACGCAGTATTTT. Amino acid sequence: CASSLGTALINTQYF.

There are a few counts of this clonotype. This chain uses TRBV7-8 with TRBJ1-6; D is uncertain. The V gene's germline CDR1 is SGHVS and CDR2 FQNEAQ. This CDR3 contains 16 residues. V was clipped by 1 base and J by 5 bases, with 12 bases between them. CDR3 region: CASSLVSQQDNSPLHF. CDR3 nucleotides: TGTGCCAGCAGCTTAGTCTCTCAACAAGATAATTCACCCCTCCACTTT.

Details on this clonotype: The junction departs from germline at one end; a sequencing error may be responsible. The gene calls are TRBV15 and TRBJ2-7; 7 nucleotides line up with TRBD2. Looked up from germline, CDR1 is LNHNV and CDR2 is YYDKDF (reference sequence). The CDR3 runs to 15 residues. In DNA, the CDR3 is TGTGCCACCAGCAGAGAGCCGACTAGCTCCCACGAGCAGTACTTC. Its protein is CATSREPTSSHEQYF.

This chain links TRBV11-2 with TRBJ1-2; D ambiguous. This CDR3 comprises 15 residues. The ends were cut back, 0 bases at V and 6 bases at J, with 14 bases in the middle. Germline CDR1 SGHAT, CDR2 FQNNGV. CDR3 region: CASSLDRVGRDGYTF. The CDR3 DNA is TGTGCCAGCAGCTTAGATCGGGTAGGGAGAGATGGCTACACCTTC.

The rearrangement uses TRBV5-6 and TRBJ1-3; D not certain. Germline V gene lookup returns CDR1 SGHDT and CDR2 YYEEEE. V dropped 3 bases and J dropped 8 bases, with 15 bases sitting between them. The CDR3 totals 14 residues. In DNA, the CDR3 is TGTGCCAGCAGCTCGGCCATTGCGGTAGACACCATATATTTT. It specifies CASSSAIAVDTIYF.

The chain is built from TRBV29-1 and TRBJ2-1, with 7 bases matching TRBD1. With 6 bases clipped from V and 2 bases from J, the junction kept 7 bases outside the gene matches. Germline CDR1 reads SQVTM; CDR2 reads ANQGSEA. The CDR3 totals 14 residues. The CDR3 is CSVKTGLAYNEQFF. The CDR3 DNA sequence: TGCAGCGTAAAGACAGGGCTGGCCTACAATGAGCAGTTCTTC.

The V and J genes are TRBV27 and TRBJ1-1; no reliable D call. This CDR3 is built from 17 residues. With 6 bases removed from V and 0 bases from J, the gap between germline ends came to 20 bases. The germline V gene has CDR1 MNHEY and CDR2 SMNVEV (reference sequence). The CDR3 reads CASSPTTPTGLNTEAFF. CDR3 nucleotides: TGTGCCAGCAGCCCGACTACGCCCACTGGTCTGAACACTGAAGCTTTCTTT.